These T cell receptor beta chains were read from a single sample in a study of blood T cell repertoires in COVID-19. The protocol was immunoSEQ multiplex PCR, while the TCRdb copy is restricted to in-frame clones and leaves out a portion. The sample holds more than 85,000 clones, under 90% seen once. Source material: peripheral blood. Source of these receptors: a woman in her forties or fifties with acute or convalescent COVID-19. Each CDR3 is given without its conserved first and last residue. Fields, in order: clone size, V gene, D gene, J gene, CDR3 protein. The D gene is left open where the match is weak. For some rows the clone size is stated as once, few or many, or as a class when expanded; others skip it.

>NA|TRBV28|TRBD1|TRBJ2-5
ASSYETGTHQETQY
>NA|TRBV30|NA|TRBJ1-1
AWSVQFSYKAF
>NA|TRBV15|TRBD1|TRBJ2-7
ATSRDVGTVYSYEQY
>NA|TRBV7-3|NA|TRBJ2-7
ASSSTDSYEQY
>NA|TRBV10-3|NA|TRBJ1-4
ATKQVLGTNEKLF
>once|TRBV9|NA|TRBJ2-3
ASSVAWGQADTDTQY
>NA|TRBV6-2/TRBV6-3|NA|TRBJ2-5
ASSDRSQETQY
>NA|TRBV12-3/TRBV12-4|NA|TRBJ2-1
ASSFSANEQF
>NA|TRBV5-5|TRBD1|TRBJ1-6
ASSLRGQETNSPLH
>NA|TRBV15|NA|TRBJ1-6
ATSRETGLLLH
>NA|TRBV27|NA|TRBJ1-2
ASSLKGLSYT
>NA|TRBV18|NA|TRBJ2-6
ASSPRGQGSGANVLT
>NA|TRBV18|NA|TRBJ1-3
ASSRGGNTGNTIY
>NA|TRBV11-3|NA|TRBJ2-3
ASSPSATGSDTQY
>few|TRBV11-3|NA|TRBJ2-1
ASSRTNNEQF
>few|TRBV5-1|NA|TRBJ1-2
ASSPEPQITGNGYT
>few|TRBV6-5|NA|TRBJ1-5
ASRQGNQPQH
>NA|TRBV27|TRBD2|TRBJ2-1
ASSYPGLAGGRAHNEQF
>NA|TRBV5-1|TRBD1|TRBJ1-1
ASSLDGQVEAF
>NA|TRBV19|NA|TRBJ1-5
ASSIVEGPQH
>NA|TRBV5-6|TRBD1|TRBJ1-4
ASSSGQGNSFNEKLF
>NA|TRBV15|NA|TRBJ1-2
ATSNGYGYT
>NA|TRBV24-1|TRBD1|TRBJ1-4
ATSDHRGNNPTNEKLF
>few|TRBV28|NA|TRBJ1-1
ASSQQGLNTEAF
>NA|TRBV25-1|NA|TRBJ1-2
ASHGGFYGYT
>NA|TRBV5-1|TRBD1|TRBJ1-2
ASSLSGQAYGGYT
>NA|TRBV6-5|TRBD1|TRBJ1-2
ASSYGGNRGYGYT
>NA|TRBV6-5|NA|TRBJ2-7
AITPTRYEQY
>NA|TRBV9|TRBD2|TRBJ2-1
ASSVAPPAGGDNEQF
>NA|TRBV9|TRBD2|TRBJ2-1
ASSATQGAGGNEQF
>NA|TRBV5-6|NA|TRBJ1-5
ASSLGPITGPGSNQPQH
>NA|TRBV16|TRBD1|TRBJ1-1
ASSHLGQGVAGNTEAF
>few|TRBV19|NA|TRBJ1-6
ASSIRWRDAKYSPLH
>few|TRBV5-1|TRBD1|TRBJ1-6
ASSLQGADNSPLH
>NA|TRBV7-9|NA|TRBJ1-2
ASSLVSVSNYGYT
>NA|TRBV2|TRBD2|TRBJ2-1
ASSEFRTSGEDEQF
>NA|TRBV25-1|NA|TRBJ2-7
ASSGNSYEQY
>NA|TRBV2|TRBD1|TRBJ1-2
ASSEGGQSLYGYT
>NA|TRBV5-1|NA|TRBJ2-6
ASNDGTSGANVLT
>NA|TRBV5-4|TRBD1|TRBJ2-6
ASSPKTGAGANVLT
>NA|TRBV6-5|NA|TRBJ2-1
ASSYRGAYNEQF
>NA|TRBV18|TRBD1|TRBJ1-5
ASSPGTGGNQPQH
>NA|TRBV6-5|NA|TRBJ1-1
ASRQTGEAF
>NA|TRBV6-6|NA|TRBJ1-5
ASSYSGRNQPQH
>once|TRBV9|NA|TRBJ1-2
ASSDRQKINYGYT
>NA|TRBV23-1|NA|TRBJ2-1
ASSQVRGSYNEQF
>NA|TRBV5-5|TRBD1|TRBJ2-2
ASSGRDRVDTGELF
>NA|TRBV5-1|NA|TRBJ2-1
ASRLAGTPYNEQF
>few|TRBV10-3|TRBD1|TRBJ1-1
AILAGQGNRNDKAF
>once|TRBV2|NA|TRBJ1-5
ASKLGGSPQH
>NA|TRBV7-2|NA|TRBJ1-1
ASTLRRVNTEAF
>few|TRBV7-3|TRBD1|TRBJ1-1
ASSLAGGAGTEAF